This TCR beta chain was identified in a study of blood T cell repertoires in COVID-19. Repertoires were generated with immunoSEQ multiplex PCR, while TCRdb's copy carries only in-frame clones and drops some. This sample has under 170,000 clones, with 86% found just once. The V end was cut by 1 base, the J end by 1 base, with 7 bases between. The CDR3 consists of 14 residues. Germline-derived CDR1 and CDR2 are SGHDT and YYEEEE. The sample consisted of peripheral blood. The V gene is TRBV5-6, the J gene TRBJ2-3; tentative D call: TRBD2 (6 bases). The sequence derives from a man between 65 and 80 years old with acute or convalescent COVID-19. The CDR3 DNA follows: TGTGCCAGCAGCTTGCCTAGCGGCACAGATACGCAGTATTTT. Translating it yields CASSLPSGTDTQYF.